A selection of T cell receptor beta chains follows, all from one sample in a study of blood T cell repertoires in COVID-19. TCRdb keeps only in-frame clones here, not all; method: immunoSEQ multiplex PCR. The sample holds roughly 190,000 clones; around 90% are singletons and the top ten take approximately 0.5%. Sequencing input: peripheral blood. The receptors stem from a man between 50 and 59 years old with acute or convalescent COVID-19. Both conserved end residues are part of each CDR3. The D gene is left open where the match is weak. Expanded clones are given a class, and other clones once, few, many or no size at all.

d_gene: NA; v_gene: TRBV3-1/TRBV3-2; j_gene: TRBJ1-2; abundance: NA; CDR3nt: TGTGCCAGCAGCACTACCGGGACACCTAACTATGGCTACACCTTC; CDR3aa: CASSTTGTPNYGYTF
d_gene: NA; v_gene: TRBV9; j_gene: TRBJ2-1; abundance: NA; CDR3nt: TGTGCCAGCAGCCCTGTGACTCCCTCCACCAATGAGCAGTTCTTC; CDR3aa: CASSPVTPSTNEQFF
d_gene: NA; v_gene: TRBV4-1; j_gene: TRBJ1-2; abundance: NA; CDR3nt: TGCGCCAGCACCCCATGGTGGGACACTTCTAACTATGGCTACACCTTC; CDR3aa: CASTPWWDTSNYGYTF
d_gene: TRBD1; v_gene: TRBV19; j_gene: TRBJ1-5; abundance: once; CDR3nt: TGTGCCAGTAGTATGCCGACAGGGGTGTTTAGCAATCAGCCCCAGCATTTT; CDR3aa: CASSMPTGVFSNQPQHF
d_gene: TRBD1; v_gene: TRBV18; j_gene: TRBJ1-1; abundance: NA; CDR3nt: TGTGCCAGCTCACCAACAGGGGAAGGGACTGAAGCTTTCTTT; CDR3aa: CASSPTGEGTEAFF
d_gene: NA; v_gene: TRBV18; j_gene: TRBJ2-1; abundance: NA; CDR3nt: TGTGCCAGCTCACCCCTGAGGGTCTCCTACAATGAGCAGTTCTTC; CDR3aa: CASSPLRVSYNEQFF
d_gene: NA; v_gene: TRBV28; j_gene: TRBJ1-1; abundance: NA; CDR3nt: TGTGCCAGCAGGCCCCACAGAGCGAACACTGAAGCTTTCTTT; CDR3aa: CASRPHRANTEAFF
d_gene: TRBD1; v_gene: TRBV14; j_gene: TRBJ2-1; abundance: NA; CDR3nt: TGTGCCAGCAGCCAAGCATTAAGGGGGCGCAATGAGCAGTTCTTC; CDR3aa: CASSQALRGRNEQFF
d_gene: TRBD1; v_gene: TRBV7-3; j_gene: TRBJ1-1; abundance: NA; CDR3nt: TGTGCCAGCAGCCGGACAGGGGGGACCGCTGAAGCTTTCTTT; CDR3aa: CASSRTGGTAEAFF
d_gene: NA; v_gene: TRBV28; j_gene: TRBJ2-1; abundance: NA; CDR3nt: TGTGCCAGCAGAGCAGGGGGGACAGCCTCCTACAATGAGCAGTTCTTC; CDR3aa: CASRAGGTASYNEQFF
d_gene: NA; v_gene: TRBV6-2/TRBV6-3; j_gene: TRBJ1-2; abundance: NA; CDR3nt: TGTGCCAGCAGTTACGCCCAGAACTATGGCTACACCTTC; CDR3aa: CASSYAQNYGYTF
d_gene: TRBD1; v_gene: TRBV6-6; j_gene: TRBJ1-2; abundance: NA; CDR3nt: TGTGCCAGCAGATCGGGACAGGGGGCGCGAGCGTATGGCTACACCTTC; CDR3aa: CASRSGQGARAYGYTF
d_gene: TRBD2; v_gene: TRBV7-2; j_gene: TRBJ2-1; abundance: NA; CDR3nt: TGTGCCAGCAGCTTAATGGGACTAGCGGGATACTACAATGAGCAGTTCTTC; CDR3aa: CASSLMGLAGYYNEQFF
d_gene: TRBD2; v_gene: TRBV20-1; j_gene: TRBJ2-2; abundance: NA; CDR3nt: TGCAGTGCTAGTAAGCGCGGGAGGAACACCGGGGAGCTGTTTTTT; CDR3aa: CSASKRGRNTGELFF
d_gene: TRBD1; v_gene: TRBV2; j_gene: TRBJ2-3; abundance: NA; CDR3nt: TGTGCCAGCAGACCTAGACAGGGGAAGGGTACGCAGTATTTT; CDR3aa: CASRPRQGKGTQYF
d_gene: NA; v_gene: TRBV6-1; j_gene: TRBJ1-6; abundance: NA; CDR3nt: TGTGCCAGCAGTGATTGGGGGGCCTATAATTCACCCCTCCACTTT; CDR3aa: CASSDWGAYNSPLHF
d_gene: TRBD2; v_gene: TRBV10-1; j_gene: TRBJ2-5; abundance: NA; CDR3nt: TGCGCCAGCAGTGATGGCGGGAGGGCCGGGGAGACCCAGTACTTC; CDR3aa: CASSDGGRAGETQYF
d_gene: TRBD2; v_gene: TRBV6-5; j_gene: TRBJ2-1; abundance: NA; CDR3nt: TGTGCCAGCAGCGGGCCTAGCGGTTACAATGAGCAGTTCTTC; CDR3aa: CASSGPSGYNEQFF
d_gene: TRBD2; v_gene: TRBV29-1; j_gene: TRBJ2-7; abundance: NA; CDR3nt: TGCAGCGTTGAACGTCTAGCGGGAACCTACGAGCAGTACTTC; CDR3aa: CSVERLAGTYEQYF
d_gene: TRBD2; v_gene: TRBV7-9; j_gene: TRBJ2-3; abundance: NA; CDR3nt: TGTGCCAGCAGCTACCACCCTATACGACTAGCGGGAGACACAGATACGCAGTATTTT; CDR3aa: CASSYHPIRLAGDTDTQYF
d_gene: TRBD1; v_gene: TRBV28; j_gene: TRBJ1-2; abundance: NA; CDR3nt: TGTGCCAGCAGTTTACAGGGGGATGGCTACACCTTC; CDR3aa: CASSLQGDGYTF
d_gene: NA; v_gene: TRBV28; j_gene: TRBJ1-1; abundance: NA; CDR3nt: TGTGCCAGCAGCCTACAGGGAATGAACACTGAAGCTTTCTTT; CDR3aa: CASSLQGMNTEAFF
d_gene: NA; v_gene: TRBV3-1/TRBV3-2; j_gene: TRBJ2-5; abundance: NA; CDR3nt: TGTGCCAGCAGCCGGGGACTGATAGAGGAGACCCAGTACTTC; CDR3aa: CASSRGLIEETQYF
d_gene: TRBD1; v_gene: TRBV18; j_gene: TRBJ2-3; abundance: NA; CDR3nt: TGTGCCAGCTCACGAGGACAGGGCACAGATACGCAGTATTTT; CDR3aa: CASSRGQGTDTQYF
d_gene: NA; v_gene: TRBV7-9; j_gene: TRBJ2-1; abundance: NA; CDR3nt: TGTGCCAGCAGCCATACAGGGATTCCCTACAATGAGCAGTTCTTC; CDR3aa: CASSHTGIPYNEQFF
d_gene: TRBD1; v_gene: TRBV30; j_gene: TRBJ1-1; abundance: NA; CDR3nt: TGTGCCTGGAGGGGGACAGGGCCTGAAGCTTTCTTT; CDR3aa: CAWRGTGPEAFF
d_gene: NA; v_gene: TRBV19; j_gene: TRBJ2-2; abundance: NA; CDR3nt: TGTGCCACCTTGGATGGCGGCCTTATCACCGGGGAGCTGTTTTTT; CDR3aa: CATLDGGLITGELFF
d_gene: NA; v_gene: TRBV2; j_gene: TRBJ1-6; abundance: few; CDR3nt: TGTGCCAGCAGAACCGACAGTTATAATTCACCCCTCCACTTT; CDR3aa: CASRTDSYNSPLHF
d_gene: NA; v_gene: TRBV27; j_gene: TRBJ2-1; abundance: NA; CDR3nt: TGTGCCAGCAGTTTATCCCGCTCCTACAATGAGCAGTTCTTC; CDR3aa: CASSLSRSYNEQFF
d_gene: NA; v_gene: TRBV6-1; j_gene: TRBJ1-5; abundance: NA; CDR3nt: TGTGCCAGCAGTGAAGCGCTTCGGAATCAGCCCCAGCATTTT; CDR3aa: CASSEALRNQPQHF
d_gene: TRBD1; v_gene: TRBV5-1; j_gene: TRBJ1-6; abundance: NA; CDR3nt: TGCGCCAGCAGCTTGGGTGAGACAGGGTCACCCCTCCACTTT; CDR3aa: CASSLGETGSPLHF
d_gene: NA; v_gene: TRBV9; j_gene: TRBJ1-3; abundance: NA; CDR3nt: TGTGCCAGCAGCGCTCCAACCGGGGGAAACACCATATATTTT; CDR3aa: CASSAPTGGNTIYF
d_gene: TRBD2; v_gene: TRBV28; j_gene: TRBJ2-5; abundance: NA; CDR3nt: TGTGCCAGCCAAGTCCTAGCGGAAACCCAGGGGACCCAGTACTTC; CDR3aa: CASQVLAETQGTQYF
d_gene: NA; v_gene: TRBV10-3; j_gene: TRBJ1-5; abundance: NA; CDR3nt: TGTGCCATCAGTGAAATGGCTAGCAATCAGCCCCAGCATTTT; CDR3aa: CAISEMASNQPQHF
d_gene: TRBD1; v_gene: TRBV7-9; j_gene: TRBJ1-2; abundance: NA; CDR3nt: TGTGCCAGCAGCTTAGGAGGGACAGGCAGACAATTCTATGGCTACACCTTC; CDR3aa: CASSLGGTGRQFYGYTF
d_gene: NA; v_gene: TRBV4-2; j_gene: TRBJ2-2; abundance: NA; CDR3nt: TGTGCCAGCAGCCAAGATGGCAACACCGGGGAGCTGTTTTTT; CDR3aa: CASSQDGNTGELFF
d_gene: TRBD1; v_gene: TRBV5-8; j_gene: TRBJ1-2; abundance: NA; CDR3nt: TGTGCCAGCAGCGTCTTACAGGGGAACTATGGCTACACCTTC; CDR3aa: CASSVLQGNYGYTF